These 6 T cell receptor beta chains originate from one sample sequenced in a study of T cell responses to AZD1222 COVID-19 vaccine. TCRdb's table, derived via immunoSEQ multiplex PCR, lists solely in-frame clones and lacks some. The table shows around 100,000 clones, with 87% occurring only once. The input for sequencing was peripheral blood, taken on day 0 of AZD1222 vaccination. These receptors came from an adult in good health.

V and J are TRBV28 and TRBJ1-1; D call uncertain. V lost 7 bases, J lost 1 base, and 10 bases lay in between. This CDR3 is 13 amino acids long. The germline CDR1 and CDR2 sequences are MDHEN and SYDVKM. Here the CDR3 DNA reads TGTGCCAGCATTCCTACACCGAACACTGAAGCTTTCTTT. This encodes CASIPTPNTEAFF.

In its sample, this clone was seen a few times. The V gene is TRBV30, the J gene TRBJ2-5; 7 nucleotides align to TRBD2. The ends lost 2 bases at V and 4 bases at J; junction bases unmatched: 16. The germline gives CDR1 GTSNPN, CDR2 SVGIG (reference sequence). The CDR3 loop spans 17 amino acids. The CDR3 DNA is TGTGCCTGGAGTTGTGCCCTGACTAGCCCTAGGGGAGAGACCCAGTACTTC. Translation gives CAWSCALTSPRGETQYF.

The chain's CDR3 is CASSMTGNGELFF. The CDR3 nucleotides are TGTGCCAGCAGTATGACAGGGAACGGGGAGCTGTTTTTT. The rearrangement joins TRBV6-2 or TRBV6-3 to TRBJ2-2; 7 nucleotides align to TRBD1. Trimming took 5 bases from V and 7 from J; bases not matched to a gene: 4. The CDR3 loop spans 13 amino acids. Germline assignment: CDR1 MNHEY and CDR2 SVGEGT.

The chain carries TRBV2 and TRBJ2-7, with D perhaps matching TRBD2 (5 bases). The CDR3 totals 14 residues. Trimming took 5 bases from V and 2 from J, leaving 13 bases between them. Germline-derived CDR1 and CDR2 are SNHLY and FYNNEI. CDR3 protein: CASSSNGIAYEQYF. The CDR3 DNA reads TGTGCCAGCAGTTCTAACGGGATAGCCTACGAGCAGTACTTC.

The rearrangement uses TRBV4-3 and TRBJ2-1, with TRBD2 identical over 13 bases. CDR3 size: 17 residues. V dropped 4 bases and J dropped 4; count of bases not matched to a gene: 7. Germline assignment: CDR1 LGHNA and CDR2 YSLEER. The CDR3 bases are TGCGCCAGCAGCCCCACCCCGGGACTAGCGGGATACAATGAGCAGTTCTTC. Its protein product is CASSPTPGLAGYNEQFF.

The rearrangement uses TRBV5-1 and TRBJ2-5; TRBD2 matches at 9 bases. The V segment lost 0 bases and the J segment 5 bases; nucleotides outside the gene matches: 5. The CDR3 runs 15 residues. The V gene's germline CDR1 is SGHRS and CDR2 YFSETQ. For the CDR3, the DNA is TGCGCCAGCAGCTTGGCGGCGGGGGGGCTTGAGACCCAGTACTTC. Encoded protein: CASSLAAGGLETQYF.